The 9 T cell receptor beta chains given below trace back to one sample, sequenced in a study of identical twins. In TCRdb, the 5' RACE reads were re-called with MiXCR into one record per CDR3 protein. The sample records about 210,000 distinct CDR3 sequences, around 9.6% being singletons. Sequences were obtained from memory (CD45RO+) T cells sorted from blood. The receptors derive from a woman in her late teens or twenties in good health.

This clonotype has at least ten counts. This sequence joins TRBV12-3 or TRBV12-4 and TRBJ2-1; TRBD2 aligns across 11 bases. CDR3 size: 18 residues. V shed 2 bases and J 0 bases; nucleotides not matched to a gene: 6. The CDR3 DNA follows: TGTGCCAGCAGTTTACCGGGACTAGCGGCTTTCTCCTACAATGAGCAGTTCTTC. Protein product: CASSLPGLAAFSYNEQFF.

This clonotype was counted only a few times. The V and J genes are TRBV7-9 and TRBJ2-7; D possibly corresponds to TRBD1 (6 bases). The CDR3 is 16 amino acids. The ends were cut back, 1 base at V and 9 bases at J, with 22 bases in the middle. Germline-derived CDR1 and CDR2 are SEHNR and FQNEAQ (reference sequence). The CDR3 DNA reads TGTGCCAGCAGCTTAGAGTGGTGGGGGCGGCCCGTCGGGCAGTACTTC. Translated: CASSLEWWGRPVGQYF.

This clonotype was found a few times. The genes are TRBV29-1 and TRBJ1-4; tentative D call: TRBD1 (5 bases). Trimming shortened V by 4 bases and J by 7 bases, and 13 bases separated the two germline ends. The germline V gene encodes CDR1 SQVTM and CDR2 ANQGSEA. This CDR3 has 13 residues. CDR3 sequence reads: CSVGTTNGEKLFF. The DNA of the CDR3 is TGCAGCGTTGGGACAACGAACGGTGAAAAACTGTTTTTT. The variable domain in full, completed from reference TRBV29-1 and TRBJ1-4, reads SAVISQKPSRDICQRGTSLTIQCQVDSQVTMMFWYRQQPGQSLTLIATANQGSEATYESGFVIDKFPISRPNLTFSTLTVSNMSPEDSSIYLCSVGTTNGEKLFFGSGTQLSVL.

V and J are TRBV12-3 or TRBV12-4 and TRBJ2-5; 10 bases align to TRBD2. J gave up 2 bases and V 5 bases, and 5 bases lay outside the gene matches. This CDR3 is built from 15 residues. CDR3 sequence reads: CASSRASGRQETQYF. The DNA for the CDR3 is TGTGCCAGCAGTAGGGCTAGCGGGAGACAAGAGACCCAGTACTTC.

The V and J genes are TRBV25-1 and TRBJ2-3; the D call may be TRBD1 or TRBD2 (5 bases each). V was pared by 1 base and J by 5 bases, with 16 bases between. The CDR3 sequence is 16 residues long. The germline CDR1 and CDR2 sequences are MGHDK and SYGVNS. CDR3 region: CASSEFLGKRGDTQYF. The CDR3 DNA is TGTGCCAGCAGTGAATTTCTAGGGAAGAGGGGAGATACGCAGTATTTT.

CDR3 DNA sequence: TGCGCCAGCAGCTTGGATACGGGGGGCACTGAAGCTTTCTTT. As protein: CASSLDTGGTEAFF. The rearrangement joins TRBV5-1 to TRBJ1-1; D perhaps matches TRBD1 (5 bases). V was shortened by 0 bases and J by 4 bases, with 10 bases between the two germline ends. This CDR3 is 14 amino acids long. The V gene's germline CDR1 is SGHRS and CDR2 YFSETQ. Full variable domain (missing parts from reference TRBV5-1 and TRBJ1-1): KAGVTQTPRYLIKTRGQQVTLSCSPISGHRSVSWYQQTPGQGLQFLFEYFSETQRNKGNFPGRFSGRQFSNSRSEMNVSTLELGDSALYLCASSLDTGGTEAFFGQGTRLTVV.

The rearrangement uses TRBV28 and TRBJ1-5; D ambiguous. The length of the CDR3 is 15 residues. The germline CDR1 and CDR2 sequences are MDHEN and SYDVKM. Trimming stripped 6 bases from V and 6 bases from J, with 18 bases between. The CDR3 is CASRSHPFDIQPQHF. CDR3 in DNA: TGTGCCAGCAGATCTCACCCTTTCGACATTCAGCCCCAGCATTTT.

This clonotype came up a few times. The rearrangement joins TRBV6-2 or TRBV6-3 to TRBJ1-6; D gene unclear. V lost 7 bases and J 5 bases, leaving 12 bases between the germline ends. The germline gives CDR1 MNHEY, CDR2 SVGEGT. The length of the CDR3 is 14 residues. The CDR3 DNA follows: TGTGCCAGCACGCCCCGTCGGGATAATTCACCCCTCCACTTT. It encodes CASTPRRDNSPLHF.

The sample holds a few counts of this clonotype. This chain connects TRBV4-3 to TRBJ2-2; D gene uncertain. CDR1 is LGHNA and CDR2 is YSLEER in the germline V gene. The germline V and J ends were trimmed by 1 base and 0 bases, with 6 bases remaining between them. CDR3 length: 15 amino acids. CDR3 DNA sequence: TGCGCCAGCAGCCAAGTCTCCTCGAACACCGGGGAGCTGTTTTTT. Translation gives CASSQVSSNTGELFF.